This TCR beta chain was profiled in a study of blood T cell repertoires in COVID-19. About the research overall: The United States, Italy and Spain supplied acute and convalescent COVID-19 samples.

In the original processing: Cell counts per sample came from amplifying reference gene primers. Assay: immunoSEQ multiplex PCR; the TCRdb copy retains only in-frame clones and omits some. V, J and clone size reflect that table, while D and trimming were determined from the DNA. The repertoire consists of some 240,000 clones, with 75% to 85% occurring once and the leading ten covering around 12%. Germline assignment: CDR1 GTSNPN and CDR2 SVGIG (reference sequence). V gave up 3 bases and J gave up 6 bases, with 14 bases separating them. The CDR3 extends over 13 amino acids. Sequenced sample: peripheral blood. The chain employs TRBV30 and TRBJ1-2; TRBD1 is a possible D gene (6 bases). The TCR was taken from a woman in her sixties with active or convalescent COVID-19. CDR3 in amino acids: CAWSETGGHGYTF. CDR3 DNA: TGTGCCTGGAGCGAGACGGGGGGCCATGGCTACACCTTC.